The 7 T cell receptor beta chains below were found in one sample sequenced in a study of shared clonotypes between healthy human individuals. The data were produced by immunoSEQ multiplex PCR, yet TCRdb's version contains in-frame clones alone and is incomplete. The profile shows some 650,000 clones, 97% of them singletons. Sequencing used naive CD4+ T cells sorted from blood. Described subset: CD45RA+ positively selected. The receptors shown here come from a woman aged 25 to 39 in good health.

V is TRBV28 and J is TRBJ2-7, with D perhaps matching TRBD1 or TRBD2 (6 bases each). Trimming pared 7 bases from V and 6 bases from J, leaving 19 bases between. CDR1 and CDR2 from the germline V gene are MDHEN and SYDVKM. The CDR3 is 14 amino acids. The CDR3 sequence: CASISEGGSGEQYF. CDR3 coding DNA: TGTGCCAGCATCTCGGAAGGGGGGAGTGGCGAGCAGTACTTC.

This clone was picked up one time. The genes are TRBV7-8 and TRBJ2-3; 11 bases match TRBD2. From germline, CDR1 is SGHVS and CDR2 FQNEAQ. The CDR3 has 14 amino acids. The V and J ends lost 6 bases and 5 bases, in that order; junction bases with no gene match: 4. CDR3 amino acids: CASSPGLAGDTQYF. The CDR3 coding sequence is TGTGCCAGCAGTCCAGGACTAGCGGGAGATACGCAGTATTTT.

The chain couples TRBV6-5 to TRBJ2-5; D is uncertain. Germline CDR1 MNHEY, CDR2 SVGAGI. This CDR3 spans 14 amino acids. V lost 2 bases and J lost 5, with 12 bases in between. This chain's CDR3 is CASSYNGHPETQYF. DNA for the CDR3: TGTGCCAGCAGTTACAATGGCCATCCGGAGACCCAGTACTTC.

The chain links TRBV10-3 to TRBJ2-5; 11 bases match TRBD2. Germline V lookup: CDR1 ENHRY, CDR2 SYGVKD. This CDR3 region has 16 residues. V lost 3 bases and J lost 1; bases outside the gene matches: 4. The CDR3 region is CAISDTGTSGQETQYF. DNA of the CDR3: TGTGCCATCAGTGATACCGGGACTAGCGGCCAAGAGACCCAGTACTTC.

V usage is TRBV4-1 and J usage is TRBJ2-2; no definite D call. The CDR3 runs to 14 residues. Trimming pared 1 base from V and 5 bases from J, leaving 8 bases between. From germline, CDR1 is MGHRA and CDR2 YSYEKL. CDR3 residues: CASSQGHATGELFF. The CDR3 coding sequence is TGCGCCAGCAGCCAAGGACATGCTACCGGGGAGCTGTTTTTT.

About this clone: The same CDR3 also results from other DNA sequences found in this sample. V gene TRBV28 combines with J gene TRBJ1-2, with TRBD1 as a possible D gene (6 bases). Per germline, CDR1 MDHEN and CDR2 SYDVKM. The CDR3 has 13 amino acids. Trimming cost V 3 bases and J 5 bases, with 10 bases left between them. The CDR3 DNA sequence: TGTGCCAGCAGTTTCGGACAGTTATATGGCTACACCTTC. This translates into CASSFGQLYGYTF.

The count of this clone is one. Other DNA sequences within the sample encode an identical CDR3. The genes are TRBV28 and TRBJ1-5, with TRBD1 as a possible D gene (6 bases). This CDR3 is built from 12 residues. Germline values: CDR1 MDHEN, CDR2 SYDVKM. Trimming cost V 3 bases and J 7 bases, with 7 bases left between them. In DNA, the CDR3 is TGTGCCAGCAGTTTGGGGGGCCAGCCCCAGCATTTT. Translating it yields CASSLGGQPQHF.